These T cell receptor beta chains were read from a single sample in a study of blood T cell repertoires in COVID-19. The table came from immunoSEQ multiplex PCR; TCRdb's copy has only in-frame clones and leaves some out. The sample has 62,000 or so clones; roughly nine tenths are singletons. Sequences were obtained from peripheral blood. The receptors derive from a man aged 45-65 years with acute or convalescent COVID-19. The CDR3 runs from the conserved cysteine through the conserved F or W. Fields, in order: D gene, CDR3 length, clone size, V gene, J gene, CDR3 protein, CDR3 DNA. The D gene is left open where the match is weak. The listing skips clone size in some rows; elsewhere it reads once, few, many or a size class.

D gene: TRBD1
CDR3 length: 14
clone size: -
V gene: TRBV30
J gene: TRBJ1-1
CDR3 protein: CAFYRGRLNTEAFF
CDR3 DNA: TGTGCCTTCTACAGGGGGCGCCTGAACACTGAAGCTTTCTTT

D gene: -
CDR3 length: 15
clone size: -
V gene: TRBV30
J gene: TRBJ2-7
CDR3 protein: CAWSAPQDTSYEQYF
CDR3 DNA: TGTGCCTGGAGCGCTCCTCAGGACACCTCCTACGAGCAGTACTTC

D gene: TRBD1
CDR3 length: 13
clone size: -
V gene: TRBV30
J gene: TRBJ1-6
CDR3 protein: CAWKRQGRSPLHF
CDR3 DNA: TGTGCCTGGAAGCGACAGGGGAGGTCACCCCTCCACTTT

D gene: -
CDR3 length: 15
clone size: -
V gene: TRBV3-1/TRBV3-2
J gene: TRBJ2-1
CDR3 protein: CASSSWAGQYNEQFF
CDR3 DNA: TGTGCCAGCAGCTCGTGGGCAGGTCAATACAATGAGCAGTTCTTC

D gene: -
CDR3 length: 13
clone size: -
V gene: TRBV27
J gene: TRBJ2-5
CDR3 protein: CASFGLMDETQYF
CDR3 DNA: TGTGCCAGCTTCGGACTGATGGATGAGACCCAGTACTTC

D gene: TRBD2
CDR3 length: 15
clone size: once
V gene: TRBV11-2
J gene: TRBJ2-2
CDR3 protein: CASSLSGSPGGELFF
CDR3 DNA: TGTGCCAGCAGCTTAAGCGGGAGTCCTGGCGGGGAGCTGTTTTTT

D gene: -
CDR3 length: 13
clone size: few
V gene: TRBV27
J gene: TRBJ1-2
CDR3 protein: CASRPLGLLGYTF
CDR3 DNA: TGTGCCAGCAGACCCCTAGGTTTGCTTGGCTACACCTTC

D gene: TRBD2
CDR3 length: 15
clone size: -
V gene: TRBV6-2/TRBV6-3
J gene: TRBJ2-7
CDR3 protein: CASSRDLAETYEQYF
CDR3 DNA: TGTGCCAGCAGCCGGGATCTAGCGGAGACCTACGAGCAGTACTTC

D gene: -
CDR3 length: 12
clone size: few
V gene: TRBV25-1
J gene: TRBJ1-1
CDR3 protein: CASSEFDTEAFF
CDR3 DNA: TGTGCCAGCAGTGAATTCGACACTGAAGCTTTCTTT

D gene: -
CDR3 length: 14
clone size: once
V gene: TRBV6-6
J gene: TRBJ2-5
CDR3 protein: CASSYGGNQETQYF
CDR3 DNA: TGTGCCAGCAGTTACGGCGGGAACCAAGAGACCCAGTACTTC

D gene: -
CDR3 length: 13
clone size: few
V gene: TRBV5-1
J gene: TRBJ1-1
CDR3 protein: CASSFTLDRKAFF
CDR3 DNA: TGCGCCAGCAGCTTTACGCTTGACAGGAAAGCTTTCTTT

D gene: TRBD1
CDR3 length: 15
clone size: -
V gene: TRBV25-1
J gene: TRBJ2-7
CDR3 protein: CASSGIGTGDYEQYF
CDR3 DNA: TGTGCCAGCAGTGGTATCGGGACAGGGGACTACGAGCAGTACTTC

D gene: -
CDR3 length: 14
clone size: -
V gene: TRBV19
J gene: TRBJ1-4
CDR3 protein: CASSSDITNEKLFF
CDR3 DNA: TGTGCCAGTAGTTCCGACATAACTAATGAAAAACTGTTTTTT

D gene: TRBD2
CDR3 length: 13
clone size: -
V gene: TRBV7-9
J gene: TRBJ2-3
CDR3 protein: CASSYGGAGTQYF
CDR3 DNA: TGTGCCAGCAGTTACGGGGGGGCAGGTACGCAGTATTTT

D gene: TRBD1
CDR3 length: 16
clone size: -
V gene: TRBV24-1
J gene: TRBJ1-2
CDR3 protein: CATSDLDPQGKYGYTF
CDR3 DNA: TGTGCCACCAGTGATTTGGACCCACAGGGGAAGTATGGCTACACCTTC

D gene: -
CDR3 length: 14
clone size: -
V gene: TRBV7-2
J gene: TRBJ2-3
CDR3 protein: CASSLVPGPDTQYF
CDR3 DNA: TGTGCCAGCAGCTTAGTCCCAGGGCCAGATACGCAGTATTTT

D gene: TRBD1
CDR3 length: 15
clone size: -
V gene: TRBV6-5
J gene: TRBJ2-1
CDR3 protein: CASSSRDRGRHEQFF
CDR3 DNA: TGTGCCAGCAGTTCCCGGGACAGGGGCCGGCATGAGCAGTTCTTC

D gene: TRBD2
CDR3 length: 15
clone size: -
V gene: TRBV9
J gene: TRBJ2-1
CDR3 protein: CASSVTGTSYNEQFF
CDR3 DNA: TGTGCCAGCAGCGTTACCGGGACTAGCTACAATGAGCAGTTCTTC

D gene: -
CDR3 length: 15
clone size: -
V gene: TRBV18
J gene: TRBJ2-1
CDR3 protein: CASSAEDSSYNEQFF
CDR3 DNA: TGTGCCAGCTCCGCGGAGGACAGCTCCTACAATGAGCAGTTCTTC

D gene: TRBD1
CDR3 length: 12
clone size: -
V gene: TRBV19
J gene: TRBJ1-1
CDR3 protein: CASSGTGGRAFF
CDR3 DNA: TGTGCCAGTAGTGGGACAGGGGGGAGGGCTTTCTTT

D gene: -
CDR3 length: 13
clone size: -
V gene: TRBV12-3/TRBV12-4
J gene: TRBJ1-2
CDR3 protein: CASTPQSNYGYTF
CDR3 DNA: TGTGCCAGCACCCCTCAGTCGAACTATGGCTACACCTTC

D gene: -
CDR3 length: 15
clone size: -
V gene: TRBV5-1
J gene: TRBJ1-1
CDR3 protein: CASSLAPGINTEAFF
CDR3 DNA: TGCGCCAGCAGCTTGGCCCCAGGGATCAACACTGAAGCTTTCTTT

D gene: TRBD2
CDR3 length: 17
clone size: -
V gene: TRBV7-8
J gene: TRBJ2-1
CDR3 protein: CASSLAGLAGSYNEQFF
CDR3 DNA: TGTGCCAGCAGCTTAGCAGGACTAGCGGGGTCCTACAATGAGCAGTTCTTC

D gene: TRBD1
CDR3 length: 15
clone size: -
V gene: TRBV7-9
J gene: TRBJ1-2
CDR3 protein: CASSSRDRPTYGYTF
CDR3 DNA: TGTGCCAGCAGCTCCCGGGACAGGCCTACCTACGGCTACACCTTC

D gene: TRBD2
CDR3 length: 16
clone size: -
V gene: TRBV10-1
J gene: TRBJ2-1
CDR3 protein: CASSESLRGSFNEQFF
CDR3 DNA: TGCGCCAGCAGTGAGTCCTTGCGCGGGAGCTTTAATGAGCAGTTCTTC

D gene: -
CDR3 length: 15
clone size: -
V gene: TRBV25-1
J gene: TRBJ1-1
CDR3 protein: CASSEFRGENTEAFF
CDR3 DNA: TGTGCCAGCAGTGAATTCCGCGGGGAGAACACTGAAGCTTTCTTT

D gene: -
CDR3 length: 14
clone size: -
V gene: TRBV28
J gene: TRBJ1-5
CDR3 protein: CASSIPGSNQPQHF
CDR3 DNA: TGTGCCAGCAGTATACCGGGGAGCAATCAGCCCCAGCATTTT

D gene: -
CDR3 length: 14
clone size: -
V gene: TRBV28
J gene: TRBJ1-2
CDR3 protein: CASSDPNRAHGYTF
CDR3 DNA: TGTGCCAGCAGTGACCCTAACAGGGCGCATGGCTACACCTTC

D gene: -
CDR3 length: 15
clone size: -
V gene: TRBV7-2
J gene: TRBJ2-5
CDR3 protein: CASSLQGSRGQTQYF
CDR3 DNA: TGTGCCAGCAGCTTGCAGGGGTCGAGGGGTCAGACCCAGTACTTC

D gene: -
CDR3 length: 14
clone size: -
V gene: TRBV5-1
J gene: TRBJ2-1
CDR3 protein: CASRATGQYNEQFF
CDR3 DNA: TGCGCCAGCAGAGCTACGGGACAATACAATGAGCAGTTCTTC

D gene: -
CDR3 length: 14
clone size: once
V gene: TRBV6-5
J gene: TRBJ1-2
CDR3 protein: CASSYSGRSYGYTF
CDR3 DNA: TGTGCCAGCAGTTACTCGGGCAGGTCCTATGGCTACACCTTC

D gene: TRBD1
CDR3 length: 17
clone size: -
V gene: TRBV19
J gene: TRBJ1-4
CDR3 protein: CASSPSHRGIRNEKLFF
CDR3 DNA: TGTGCCAGTAGTCCCTCCCACAGGGGAATACGTAATGAAAAACTGTTTTTT

D gene: -
CDR3 length: 13
clone size: -
V gene: TRBV5-4
J gene: TRBJ2-1
CDR3 protein: CASSRDSYNEQFF
CDR3 DNA: TGTGCCAGCAGCCGGGACTCCTACAATGAGCAGTTCTTC

D gene: -
CDR3 length: 14
clone size: -
V gene: TRBV7-2
J gene: TRBJ1-1
CDR3 protein: CASQGGGARTEAFF
CDR3 DNA: TGTGCCAGCCAGGGAGGGGGGGCCAGGACTGAAGCTTTCTTT

D gene: TRBD2
CDR3 length: 15
clone size: -
V gene: TRBV6-4
J gene: TRBJ2-1
CDR3 protein: CASRPSGSSYNEQFF
CDR3 DNA: TGTGCCAGCAGACCTAGCGGGAGCTCCTACAATGAGCAGTTCTTC

D gene: TRBD2
CDR3 length: 18
clone size: -
V gene: TRBV24-1
J gene: TRBJ2-1
CDR3 protein: CATSPTTSALSSYNEQFF
CDR3 DNA: TGTGCCACCAGTCCGACGACTAGCGCCTTAAGCTCCTACAATGAGCAGTTCTTC

D gene: -
CDR3 length: 11
clone size: -
V gene: TRBV6-5
J gene: TRBJ1-3
CDR3 protein: CATASINTIYF
CDR3 DNA: TGTGCCACCGCAAGCATAAACACCATATATTTT